This T cell receptor (beta chain) was sequenced for a study of shared clonotypes between healthy human individuals. Each of the donors was a healthy adult who was HIV-negative and had not had a recent acute infection or vaccination. Findings and caveats of the study: When naive CD4 clonotypes were compared across a few donors, roughly 4.9% were shared.

A note on this clone: Its antigen remains unknown.

The protocol was immunoSEQ multiplex PCR, while the TCRdb copy is restricted to in-frame clones and leaves out a portion. Of some 700,000 clones in the sample, 90% are singletons; the top ten hold 34%. This receptor was taken from a man aged 18 to 35 in good health. Some clones in this sample may be carry-over from other donors' samples. The specimen sequenced was memory CD8+ T cells from PBMCs. Regarding subset: CD45RO+ cells pooled with CCR7-negative TemRA cells.

The CDR3 region is CSFATISGRNEQFF. The CDR3 region has the DNA TGCAGCTTCGCCACAATTAGCGGGAGAAATGAGCAGTTCTTC. The chain joins TRBV29-1 to TRBJ2-1, with 9 nucleotides matching TRBD2. The junction had 12 bases not matched to a gene; V was cut back by 8 bases and J by 7 bases. This CDR3 spans 14 amino acids. From germline, CDR1 is SQVTM and CDR2 ANQGSEA.